This TCR beta chain was retrieved from a study of T-cell memory formation after mild COVID-19. Study-wide findings and caveats: Balance between CD4 and CD8 was seen in clones contracting day 15 to 85, and a CD4+ lean was seen in later expanders. The finding that pre-infection memory included some responding clones suggested that cross-reactive memory joined.

The CDR3 loop spans 15 amino acids. Germline V gene data show CDR1 as LNHDA and CDR2 as SQIVND (reference sequence). Trimming shortened V by 4 bases and J by 0 bases, and 10 bases separated the two germline ends. Comments on this clonotype: What it binds is not known.

Via MiXCR, TCRdb re-called the 5' RACE reads, giving one row per CDR3 protein. This sample has 350,000 to 500,000 distinct CDR3 sequences, with 15% to 20% found just once. Sample: PBMCs or a T cell subset sorted from them (not recorded which). The clonotype originates from a man between 18 and 35 years old who had mild COVID-19 (a few samples of this study predate the infection). Cell type and time point are not known. V usage is TRBV19 and J usage is TRBJ2-1; no definite D call. The CDR3 DNA is TGTGCCAGTAGTACACAGCAGAGCTCCTACAATGAGCAGTTCTTC. Protein: CASSTQQSSYNEQFF.